The TCR beta chain described here comes from a study of cytomegalovirus exposure and HLA in healthy donors. PCR employed 60 Vbeta and 13 Jbeta primers. Generated by immunoSEQ multiplex PCR, the TCRdb table keeps only in-frame clones and is missing some. The sample carries some 200,000 clones, approximately 70% recorded once. Study-wide findings and caveats: There were some V segments, including TRBV6-2 and TRBV6-3, excluded as indistinguishable.

Germline V gives CDR1 LNHDA, CDR2 SQIVND (reference sequence). CDR3 length: 13 residues. Germline trimming cut 8 bases from V and 1 base from J; bases unmatched to any gene: 4. Remarks on this clone: What it recognizes is unknown. Other DNA sequences within the sample encode an identical CDR3.

The sequenced sample consisted of PBMCs. The clonotype originates from a man in his forties in good health and CMV-seropositive. The genes are TRBV19 and TRBJ2-5; 7 nucleotides align to TRBD1. In DNA form, the CDR3 reads TGTGCCAGTTCCGGGACAGCCCAAGAGACCCAGTACTTC. Its protein is CASSGTAQETQYF. Full variable domain (remainder filled in from reference TRBV19 and TRBJ2-5): DGGITQSPKYLFRKEGQNVTLSCEQNLNHDAMYWYRQDPGQGLRLIYYSQIVNDFQKGDIAEGYSVSREKKESFPLTVTSAQKNPTAFYLCASSGTAQETQYFGPGTRLLVL.